The subject of this entry is one T cell receptor beta chain. In the original analysis: Amplified reference gene primers provided the basis for estimating nucleated cell counts. Profiled with immunoSEQ multiplex PCR; TCRdb holds only in-frame clones, not every one. That table supplies the V and J calls and clone size; D and trimming were determined from the DNA. In the table there are 130,000 to 150,000 clones, 84% of which are singletons. This sample was included in a study of blood T cell repertoires in COVID-19. Study-level background: PBMCs, B-cell-depleted T cells, or T cells were the source of the cDNA or gDNA that made up the material.

V shed 1 base, J shed 4 bases, and the junction held 3 bases outside the gene matches. The germline gives CDR1 LGHNA, CDR2 YSLEER. The CDR3 sequence is 15 residues long. The cohort comprised adults aged about 18 to 90 years residing in approximately 25 US areas. Participants were placed into cohorts based on the clinical history they reported. Sequencing input: PBMCs or T cells enriched from blood (not recorded which). This sequence was found in a woman between 45 and 65 years old who had been exposed to COVID-19. The chain recombines TRBV4-3 with TRBJ2-1; TRBD2 aligns across 8 bases. CDR3 sequence: CASSQVGTSYNEQFF. CDR3 in DNA: TGCGCCAGCAGCCAAGTCGGGACTAGTTACAATGAGCAGTTCTTC.